Sequencing of this T cell receptor beta chain was carried out in a study of OX40 agonist ivuxolimab in advanced cancers. Measured with immunoSEQ multiplex PCR; TCRdb has only the in-frame clones, and not every one. The sample contains roughly 60,000 clones, around 80% of which appear only once. General study points: At 0.1 to 3.0 mg/kg and by week 6, clonal expansion occurred in CD4+ and CD8+ blood T cells.

Note on this clone: Its antigen is not identified.

J gave up 3 bases and V 6 bases, and 4 bases lay outside the gene matches. The V gene's germline CDR1 is SQVTM and CDR2 ANQGSEA. The CDR3 sequence is 14 residues long. This sequence joins TRBV29-1 and TRBJ2-6; 8 nucleotides line up with TRBD1. Here the sequenced sample was CD4+ or CD8+ T cells sorted from blood, taken in a trial of the OX40 agonist ivuxolimab. The clonotype comes from an adult with an advanced solid tumor such as melanoma, head and neck, liver or kidney cancer. CDR3 DNA sequence: TGCAGCGTCGGACAGGGACTTGGGGCCAACGTCCTGACTTTC. This sequence encodes CSVGQGLGANVLTF.